This entry lists 10 T cell receptor beta chains sequenced from one sample in a study of response to subunit inactivated influenza vaccine. TCRdb recomputed calls from the RT-PCR reads with MiXCR, one row per CDR3 protein. The data show hundreds of thousands of distinct CDR3 sequences, 14% seen once. This sample comprised PBMCs from blood, obtained roughly 2 weeks before vaccination. The receptors derive from a man aged 45-60 years who received an inactivated influenza vaccine.

DNA of the CDR3: TGTGCCAGCAGTGAAATCTCTAAGACACCCACCGCCAAAAACATTCAGTACTTC. This codes for CASSEISKTPTAKNIQYF. The chain links TRBV2 to TRBJ2-4; D not resolved. Germline CDR1 is SNHLY and CDR2 is FYNNEI. CDR3 length: 18 amino acids. Trimming shortened V by 2 bases and J by 1 base, and 18 bases separated the two germline ends.

The sample holds many counts of this clonotype. This chain connects TRBV11-2 to TRBJ2-5; 8 bases are shared with TRBD2. CDR3 size: 16 residues. Germline V gene data show CDR1 as SGHAT and CDR2 as FQNNGV. V lost 0 bases to trimming and J lost 1 base; unmatched junction nucleotides: 4. This CDR3 reads CASSLDHLAGQETQYF. The CDR3, as DNA: TGTGCCAGCAGCTTAGATCATCTAGCGGGCCAAGAGACCCAGTACTTC.

This clonotype occurred many times. The chain has TRBV12-3 or TRBV12-4 and TRBJ2-7; D gene unclear. The CDR3 sequence is 12 residues long. V was cut by 6 bases and J by 6 bases, with 12 bases left in between. The chain's CDR3 is CASSWFGSEQYF. The CDR3 DNA follows: TGTGCCAGCAGCTGGTTCGGATCCGAGCAGTACTTC.

This clonotype was seen a handful of times. The J gene is TRBJ1-2, the V gene TRBV20-1, with unresolved D. This CDR3 spans 13 amino acids. Trimming stripped 1 base from V and 2 bases from J, with 8 bases between. The germline V gene encodes CDR1 DFQATT and CDR2 SNEGSKA (reference sequence). This CDR3 reads CSARGSANYGYTF. DNA for the CDR3: TGCAGTGCTAGAGGTTCTGCAAACTATGGCTACACCTTC.

This clonotype was observed a few times. This sequence joins TRBV6-4 and TRBJ2-1; the D gene could be TRBD1 or TRBD2 (5 bases each). The germline V gene has CDR1 MRHNA and CDR2 SNTAGT. This CDR3 spans 14 amino acids. V lost 4 bases, J lost 8 bases, and 15 bases lay in between. CDR3 in DNA: TGTGCCAGCAGTGTAGGGACGGGAAGTTATGAGCAGTTCTTC. Its protein is CASSVGTGSYEQFF.

The rearrangement uses TRBV15 and TRBJ1-1, with D hard to call. Germline CDR1 LNHNV, CDR2 YYDKDF (reference sequence). Trimming took 8 bases from V and 0 from J, leaving 10 bases between them. The CDR3 covers 13 residues. Here the CDR3 reads CATAYKVNTEAFF. DNA for the CDR3: TGTGCCACCGCCTATAAGGTGAACACTGAAGCTTTCTTT.

The chain's CDR3 is CASSIPVDSSNQPQHF. The CDR3 DNA is TGTGCCAGTAGTATACCCGTCGACAGCTCCAATCAGCCCCAGCATTTT. The chain employs TRBV19 and TRBJ1-5; TRBD1 might be the D (5 bases). The CDR3 has 16 residues. Trimming pared 2 bases from V and 3 bases from J, leaving 14 bases between. Germline V CDR1 and CDR2: LNHDA, SQIVND (reference sequence). The full variable domain, with the rest looked up from reference TRBV19 and TRBJ1-5, is DGGITQSPKYLFRKEGQNVTLSCEQNLNHDAMYWYRQDPGQGLRLIYYSQIVNDFQKGDIAEGYSVSREKKESFPLTVTSAQKNPTAFYLCASSIPVDSSNQPQHFGDGTRLSIL.

This clonotype has a count of ten or more. The genes are TRBV5-1 and TRBJ1-5, with TRBD1 as a possible D gene (6 bases). The CDR3 has 14 residues. The germline CDR1 and CDR2 sequences are SGHRS and YFSETQ. V was shortened by 4 bases and J by 4 bases, with 12 bases between the two germline ends. CDR3 loop: CASSPDSLNQPQHF. The CDR3 DNA is TGCGCCAGCAGCCCGGACAGCCTGAATCAGCCCCAGCATTTT.

This rearrangement joins TRBV24-1 to TRBJ2-7; D is undetermined. The V gene lost 6 bases and the J gene lost 0 bases, with 11 bases spanning the gap. The CDR3 is made up of 14 amino acids. Per germline, CDR1 KGHDR and CDR2 SFDVKD. CDR3 protein: CATSWLPSSYEQYF. The CDR3 DNA reads as TGTGCCACCAGTTGGCTTCCTAGCTCCTACGAGCAGTACTTC.

The chain's CDR3 is CASSITGGPLNEQFF. As DNA, the CDR3 is TGTGCCAGCAGTATCACGGGAGGGCCCCTCAATGAGCAGTTCTTC. The chain is built from TRBV27 and TRBJ2-1; the match to TRBD2 covers 8 bases. This CDR3 has 15 residues. V dropped 5 bases and J dropped 6; count of bases not matched to a gene: 9. Germline loops: CDR1 MNHEY, CDR2 SMNVEV (reference sequence).